The next 4 T cell receptor beta chains were all read from a single sample in a study of blood T cell repertoires in COVID-19. Repertoires were generated with immunoSEQ multiplex PCR, while TCRdb's copy carries only in-frame clones and drops some. This sample has around 100,000 clones; 91% occur once, and the top ten carry 6%. The sample comprised peripheral blood. These receptors all come from a human donor in a cohort sampled during active COVID-19.

The chain joins TRBV5-5 to TRBJ1-1; 7 bases are shared with TRBD1. This CDR3 comprises 15 residues. With V trimmed by 5 bases and J by 3 bases, 10 bases remained unmatched. Germline CDR1 and CDR2: SGHKS and YYEKEE (reference sequence). CDR3 DNA: TGTGCCAGCAGGCCCGCACAGGGGACCTACACTGAAGCTTTCTTT. Translated: CASRPAQGTYTEAFF.

The chain uses TRBV18 and TRBJ1-3; TRBD1 aligns across 10 bases. Unmatched junction bases numbered 4, after V lost 3 bases and J lost 2 bases. The CDR3 spans 16 residues. Germline lookup yields CDR1 KGHSH and CDR2 LQKENI. The CDR3: CASSPGTGVTGNTIYF. The CDR3 coding sequence is TGTGCCAGCTCACCCGGGACAGGGGTAACTGGAAACACCATATATTTT. The whole variable domain, filled in from reference TRBV18 and TRBJ1-3, reads NAGVMQNPRHLVRRRGQEARLRCSPMKGHSHVYWYRQLPEEGLKFMVYLQKENIIDESGMPKERFSAEFPKEGPSILRIQQVVRGDSAAYFCASSPGTGVTGNTIYFGEGSWLTVV.

This rearrangement joins TRBV5-1 to TRBJ2-1; TRBD1 aligns across 9 bases. The CDR3 totals 16 residues. V shed 4 bases, J shed 7 bases, and the junction held 12 bases outside the gene matches. CDR1 is SGHRS and CDR2 is YFSETQ in the germline V gene. The CDR3 region is CASSDEQGALGNEQFF. DNA of the CDR3: TGCGCCAGCAGCGACGAACAGGGGGCATTAGGGAATGAGCAGTTCTTC.

The chain is built from TRBV4-3 and TRBJ2-7; TRBD1 agrees at 10 bases. V trimming: 2 bases; J trimming: 3 bases; junction bases outside the gene matches: 1. The CDR3 loop spans 14 amino acids. Germline loops: CDR1 LGHNA, CDR2 YSLEER. CDR3 in DNA: TGCGCCAGCAGCCAATGGACAGGGGGCTACGAGCAGTACTTC. It specifies CASSQWTGGYEQYF.